This T cell receptor beta chain appears in the sequencing data of a study of T cells in Graves' hyperthyroidism and ophthalmopathy. Amplification of TCR beta CDR3 regions used RNA as the template. A first-round RT-PCR of the TCR CDR3 used the HTBI primer set. TCRdb independently ran MiXCR on the multiplex PCR reads; one entry per CDR3 protein. The sample has 300,000 to 450,000 distinct CDR3 sequences; approximately 18% are singletons. Diagnoses were made from clinical symptoms, serum measures (thyroxine and TRAb), thyroid ultrasound and orbital computed tomography. CDR3 size: 14 residues. Trimming cost V 1 base and J 9 bases, with 16 bases left between them. General study results and limits: The model made its ophthalmopathy prediction, and onset followed a median 6.5 months later.

This clonotype was picked up many times. What it binds is unknown. Material: blood. This sequence was found in a man aged 18 to 30 with Graves' ophthalmopathy. This chain connects TRBV12-3 or TRBV12-4 to TRBJ2-7; D is undetermined. CDR3 nucleotide sequence: TGTGCCAGCAGTTTAGTCCGTTCATTGGCACGGCAGTACTTC. Translated, it gives CASSLVRSLARQYF.